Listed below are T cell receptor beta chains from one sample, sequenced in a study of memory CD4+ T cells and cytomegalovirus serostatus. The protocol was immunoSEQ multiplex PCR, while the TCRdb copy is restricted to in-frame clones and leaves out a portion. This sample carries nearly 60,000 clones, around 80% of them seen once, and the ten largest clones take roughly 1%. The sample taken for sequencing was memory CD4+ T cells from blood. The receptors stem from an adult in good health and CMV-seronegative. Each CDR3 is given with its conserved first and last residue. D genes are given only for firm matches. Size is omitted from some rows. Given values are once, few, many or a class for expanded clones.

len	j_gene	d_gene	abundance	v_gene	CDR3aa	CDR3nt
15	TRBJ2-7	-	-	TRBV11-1	CASSLDTTTSYEQYF	TGTGCCAGCAGCTTAGATACGACTACCTCATACGAGCAGTACTTC
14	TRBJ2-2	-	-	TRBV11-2	CASSLNRGTGELFF	TGTGCCAGCAGCTTAAATAGAGGCACCGGGGAGCTGTTTTTT
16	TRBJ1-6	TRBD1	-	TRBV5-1	CASSFRPGQDNSPLHF	TGCGCCAGCAGCTTCAGACCGGGACAGGATAATTCACCCCTCCACTTT
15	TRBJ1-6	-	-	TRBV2	CATQTESSYNSPLHF	TGTGCCACCCAGACCGAGAGCTCCTATAATTCACCCCTCCACTTT
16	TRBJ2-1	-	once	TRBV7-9	CASSQDRQSSYNEQFF	TGTGCCAGCAGCCAAGACAGACAGAGCTCCTACAATGAGCAGTTCTTC
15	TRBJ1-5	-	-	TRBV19	CASSINRDSNQPQHF	TGTGCCAGTAGTATCAACAGAGATAGCAATCAGCCCCAGCATTTT
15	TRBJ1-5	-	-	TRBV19	CASSTTRGSNQPQHF	TGTGCCAGTAGTACGACGAGAGGGAGCAATCAGCCCCAGCATTTT
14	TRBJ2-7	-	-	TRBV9	CASSVKDNSYEQYF	TGTGCCAGCAGCGTCAAGGACAACTCCTACGAGCAGTACTTC
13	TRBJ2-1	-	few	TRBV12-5	CASGVRANNEQFF	TGTGCTAGTGGTGTCCGGGCAAACAATGAGCAGTTCTTC
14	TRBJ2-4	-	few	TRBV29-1	CSAAAQGAKNIQYF	TGCAGCGCTGCTGCCCAGGGGGCCAAAAACATTCAGTACTTC
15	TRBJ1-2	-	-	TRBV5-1	CASSLAAGIGYGYTF	TGCGCCAGCAGCTTGGCCGCGGGGATCGGCTATGGCTACACCTTC
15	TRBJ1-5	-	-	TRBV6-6	CASSYSNQFAQPQHF	TGTGCCAGCAGTTACTCGAACCAATTCGCCCAGCCCCAGCATTTT
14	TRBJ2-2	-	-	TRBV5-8	CASSLVSGTGELFF	TGTGCCAGCAGCTTGGTGTCGGGAACCGGGGAGCTGTTTTTT
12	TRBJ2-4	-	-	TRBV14	CASSQTRGVQYF	TGTGCCAGCAGCCAAACCCGCGGAGTTCAGTACTTC
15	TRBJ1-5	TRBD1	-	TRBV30	CAWSAARGQRQPQHF	TGTGCCTGGAGTGCGGCGAGGGGGCAAAGGCAGCCCCAGCATTTT
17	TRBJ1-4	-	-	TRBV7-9	CASSSRGRLGTNEKLFF	TGTGCCAGCAGCTCTCGTGGCCGCCTAGGAACTAATGAAAAACTGTTTTTT